The source of this T cell receptor beta chain is a study of T cell repertoires in cytomegalovirus infection. For the study at large: From public TCR beta signatures came an indication of both CMV infection and matching HLA type.

There are many counts of this clonotype. Antigen specificity is unknown. Study results and limitations: Across the ex vivo response, the dominant clonotypes were HLA-C-restricted CMV-specific TCR beta clonotypes. Individuals carrying CMV plus the relevant HLA were identified by cumulative frequency of public TCR beta families.

TCRdb processed the reads anew with MiXCR; each CDR3 protein has one entry. The top ten clones hold 2.8% of a sample with some 700,000 distinct CDR3 sequences, less than 40% of them seen once. This CDR3 contains 17 residues. V was shortened by 2 bases and J by 0 bases, with 15 bases between the two germline ends. What was sequenced was PBMCs. The chain is built from TRBV12-3 or TRBV12-4 and TRBJ2-3; maybe TRBD1 (6 bases). This receptor was identified in a human donor in good health (CMV status not recorded). Some clones in this sample may be carry-over from other donors' samples. For the CDR3, the DNA is TGTGCCAGCAGTTTACGGGGTGGGGGCCGTAGCACAGATACGCAGTATTTT. Protein sequence: CASSLRGGGRSTDTQYF.